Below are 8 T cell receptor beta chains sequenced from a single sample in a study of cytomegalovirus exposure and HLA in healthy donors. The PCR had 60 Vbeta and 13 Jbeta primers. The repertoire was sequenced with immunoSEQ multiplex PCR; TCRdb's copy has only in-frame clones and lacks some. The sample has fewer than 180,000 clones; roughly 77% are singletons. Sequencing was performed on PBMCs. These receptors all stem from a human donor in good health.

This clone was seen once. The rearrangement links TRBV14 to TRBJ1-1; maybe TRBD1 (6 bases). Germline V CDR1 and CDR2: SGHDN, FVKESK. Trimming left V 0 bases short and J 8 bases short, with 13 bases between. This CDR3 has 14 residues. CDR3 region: CASSQDKHGTEAFF. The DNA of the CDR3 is TGTGCCAGCAGCCAAGATAAGCATGGGACAGAAGCTTTCTTT.

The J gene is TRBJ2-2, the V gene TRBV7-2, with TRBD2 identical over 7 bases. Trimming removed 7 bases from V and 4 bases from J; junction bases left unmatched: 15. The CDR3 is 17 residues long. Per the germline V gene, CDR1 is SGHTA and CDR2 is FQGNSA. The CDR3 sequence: CASTHRSGGSSTGELFF. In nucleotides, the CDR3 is TGTGCCAGCACTCACAGGTCGGGGGGATCGAGCACCGGGGAGCTGTTTTTT.

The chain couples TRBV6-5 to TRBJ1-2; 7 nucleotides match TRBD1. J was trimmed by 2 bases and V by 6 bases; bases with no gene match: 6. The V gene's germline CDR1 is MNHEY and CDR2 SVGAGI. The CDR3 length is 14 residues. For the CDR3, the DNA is TGTGCCAGCAGCCCGGACAGGATCAACTATGGCTACACCTTC. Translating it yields CASSPDRINYGYTF.

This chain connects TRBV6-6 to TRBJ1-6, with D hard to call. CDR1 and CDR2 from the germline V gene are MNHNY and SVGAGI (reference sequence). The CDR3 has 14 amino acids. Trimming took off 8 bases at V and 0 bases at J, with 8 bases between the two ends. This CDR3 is CASRRSSYNSPLHF. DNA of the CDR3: TGTGCCAGCCGTCGGAGCTCCTATAATTCACCCCTCCACTTT.

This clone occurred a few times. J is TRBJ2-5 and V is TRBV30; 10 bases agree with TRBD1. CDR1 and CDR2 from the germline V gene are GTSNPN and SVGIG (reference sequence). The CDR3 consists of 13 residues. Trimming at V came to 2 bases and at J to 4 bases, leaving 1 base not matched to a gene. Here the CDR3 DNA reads TGTGCCTGGAGTCGGGACAGGGGAGAGACCCAGTACTTC. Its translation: CAWSRDRGETQYF. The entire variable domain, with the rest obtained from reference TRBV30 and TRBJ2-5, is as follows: SQTIHQWPATLVQPVGSPLSLECTVEGTSNPNLYWYRQAAGRGLQLLFYSVGIGQISSEVPQNLSASRPQDRQFILSSKKLLLSDSGFYLCAWSRDRGETQYFGPGTRLLVL.

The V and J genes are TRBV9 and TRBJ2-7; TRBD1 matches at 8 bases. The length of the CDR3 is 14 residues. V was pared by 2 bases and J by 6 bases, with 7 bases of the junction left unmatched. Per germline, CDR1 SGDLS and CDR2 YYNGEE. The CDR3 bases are TGTGCCAGCAGCGTCGGACAGGGTCGGGGCGAGCAGTACTTC. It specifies CASSVGQGRGEQYF.

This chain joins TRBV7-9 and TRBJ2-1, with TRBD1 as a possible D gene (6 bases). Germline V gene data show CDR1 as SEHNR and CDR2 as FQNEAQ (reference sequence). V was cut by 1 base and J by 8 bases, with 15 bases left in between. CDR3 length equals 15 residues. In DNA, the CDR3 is TGTGCCAGCAGCTTAGATTGGCAGGGGACGGATGAGCAGTTCTTC. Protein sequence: CASSLDWQGTDEQFF.

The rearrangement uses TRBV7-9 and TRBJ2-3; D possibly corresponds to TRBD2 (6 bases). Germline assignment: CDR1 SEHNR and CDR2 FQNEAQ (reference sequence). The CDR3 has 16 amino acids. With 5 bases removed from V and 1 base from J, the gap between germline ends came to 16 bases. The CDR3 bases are TGTGCCAGCAGCCATAGCATGGCTAGCGGCACAGATACGCAGTATTTT. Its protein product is CASSHSMASGTDTQYF.